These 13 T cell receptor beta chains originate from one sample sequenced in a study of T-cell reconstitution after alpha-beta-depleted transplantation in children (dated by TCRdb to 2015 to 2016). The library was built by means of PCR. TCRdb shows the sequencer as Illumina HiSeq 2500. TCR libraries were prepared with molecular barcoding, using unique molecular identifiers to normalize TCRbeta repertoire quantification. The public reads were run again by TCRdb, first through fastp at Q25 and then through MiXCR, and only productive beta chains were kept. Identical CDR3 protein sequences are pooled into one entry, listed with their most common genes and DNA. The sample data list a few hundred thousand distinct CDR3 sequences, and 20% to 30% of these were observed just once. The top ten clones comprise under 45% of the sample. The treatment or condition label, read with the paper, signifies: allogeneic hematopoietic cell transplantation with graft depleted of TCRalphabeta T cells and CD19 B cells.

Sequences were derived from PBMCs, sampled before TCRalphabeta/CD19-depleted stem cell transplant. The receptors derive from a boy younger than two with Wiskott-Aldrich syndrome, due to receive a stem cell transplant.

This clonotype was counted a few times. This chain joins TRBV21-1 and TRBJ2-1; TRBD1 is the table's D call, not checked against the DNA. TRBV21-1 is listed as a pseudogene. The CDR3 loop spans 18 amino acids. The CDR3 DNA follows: TGTGCCAGCAGCAAAGACGACAGGGTACCCAGCTCCTACAATGAGCAGTTCTTC. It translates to CASSKDDRVPSSYNEQFF.

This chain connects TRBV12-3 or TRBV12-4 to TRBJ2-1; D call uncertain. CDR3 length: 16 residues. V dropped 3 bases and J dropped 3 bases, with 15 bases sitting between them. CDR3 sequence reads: CASSLSQIKFYNEQFF. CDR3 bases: TGTGCCAGCAGTTTGTCCCAGATAAAGTTCTACAATGAGCAGTTCTTC.

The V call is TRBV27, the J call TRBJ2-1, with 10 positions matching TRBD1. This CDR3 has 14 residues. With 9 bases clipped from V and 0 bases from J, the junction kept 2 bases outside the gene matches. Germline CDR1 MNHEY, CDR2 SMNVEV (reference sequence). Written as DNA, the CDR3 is TGTGCCAGTCGGACAGGGGGCTCCTACAATGAGCAGTTCTTC. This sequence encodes CASRTGGSYNEQFF.

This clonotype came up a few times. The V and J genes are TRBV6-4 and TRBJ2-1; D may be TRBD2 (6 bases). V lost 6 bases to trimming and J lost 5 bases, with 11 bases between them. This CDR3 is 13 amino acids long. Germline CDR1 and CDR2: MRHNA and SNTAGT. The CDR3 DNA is TGTGCCAGCAGAGGAGGGCTCGACAATGAGCAGTTCTTC. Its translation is CASRGGLDNEQFF.

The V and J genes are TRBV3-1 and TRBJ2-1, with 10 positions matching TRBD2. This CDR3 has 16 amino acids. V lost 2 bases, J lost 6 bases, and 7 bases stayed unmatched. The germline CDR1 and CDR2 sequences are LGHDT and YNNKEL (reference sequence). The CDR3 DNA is TGTGCCAGCAGCCAACTCCCTAGCGGGAGCATCAATGAGCAGTTCTTC. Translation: CASSQLPSGSINEQFF.

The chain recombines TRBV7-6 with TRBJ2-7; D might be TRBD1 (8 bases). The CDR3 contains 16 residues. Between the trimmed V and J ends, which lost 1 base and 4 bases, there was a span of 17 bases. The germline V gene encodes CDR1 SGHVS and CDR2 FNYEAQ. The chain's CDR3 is CASSLGMDREGYEQYF. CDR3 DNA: TGTGCCAGCAGCTTAGGGATGGACAGGGAGGGATACGAGCAGTACTTC.

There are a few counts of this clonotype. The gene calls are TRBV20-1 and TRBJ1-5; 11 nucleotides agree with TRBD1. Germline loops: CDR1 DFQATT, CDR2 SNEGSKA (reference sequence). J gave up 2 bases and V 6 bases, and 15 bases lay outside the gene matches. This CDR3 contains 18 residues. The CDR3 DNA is TGCAGTGCGCCTAGGGGGACAGGGGGGCTTTGGGGCAATCAGCCCCAGCATTTT. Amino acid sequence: CSAPRGTGGLWGNQPQHF.

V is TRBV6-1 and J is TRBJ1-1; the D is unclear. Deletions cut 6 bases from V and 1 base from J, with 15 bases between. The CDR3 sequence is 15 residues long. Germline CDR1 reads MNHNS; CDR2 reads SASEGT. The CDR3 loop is CASRGGRNGNTEAFF. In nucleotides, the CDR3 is TGTGCCAGCAGGGGCGGGAGGAACGGGAACACTGAAGCTTTCTTT.

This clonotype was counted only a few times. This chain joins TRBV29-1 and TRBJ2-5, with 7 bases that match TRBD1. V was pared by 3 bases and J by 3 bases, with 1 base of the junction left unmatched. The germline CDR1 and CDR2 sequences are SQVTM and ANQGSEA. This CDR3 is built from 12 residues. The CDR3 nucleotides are TGCAGCGTTGATACAGGGGAAGAGACCCAGTACTTC. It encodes CSVDTGEETQYF.

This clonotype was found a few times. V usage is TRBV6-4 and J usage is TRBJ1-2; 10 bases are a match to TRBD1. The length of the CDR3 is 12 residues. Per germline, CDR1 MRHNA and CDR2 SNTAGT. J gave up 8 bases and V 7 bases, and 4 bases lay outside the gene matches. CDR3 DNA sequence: TGTGCCAGCAACAGGGACAGGGGAGGCTACACCTTC. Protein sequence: CASNRDRGGYTF.

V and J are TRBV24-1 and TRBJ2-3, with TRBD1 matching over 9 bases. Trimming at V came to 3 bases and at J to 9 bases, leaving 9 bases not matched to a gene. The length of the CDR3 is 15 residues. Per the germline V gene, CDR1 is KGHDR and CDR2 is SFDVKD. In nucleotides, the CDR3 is TGTGCCACCAGTGATCCGGGACAGGGAGTAAACACGCAGTATTTT. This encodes CATSDPGQGVNTQYF.

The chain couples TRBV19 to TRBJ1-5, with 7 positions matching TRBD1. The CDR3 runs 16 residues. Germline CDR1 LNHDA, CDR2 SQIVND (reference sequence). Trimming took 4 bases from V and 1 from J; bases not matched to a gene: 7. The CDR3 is CASSREQGYSNQPQHF. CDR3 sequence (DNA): TGTGCCAGTAGTAGAGAACAGGGGTACAGCAATCAGCCCCAGCATTTT.

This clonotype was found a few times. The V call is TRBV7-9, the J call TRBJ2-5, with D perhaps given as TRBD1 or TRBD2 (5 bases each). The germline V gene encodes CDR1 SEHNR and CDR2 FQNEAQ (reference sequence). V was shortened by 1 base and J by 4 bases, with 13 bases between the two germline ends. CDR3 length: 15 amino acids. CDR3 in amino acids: CASSLGTTEGETQYF. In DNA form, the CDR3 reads TGTGCCAGCAGCTTAGGGACGACAGAGGGAGAGACCCAGTACTTC.